Below are 13 T cell receptor beta chains sequenced from a single sample in a study of cytomegalovirus exposure and HLA in healthy donors. PCR primers comprised 60 Vbeta and 13 Jbeta primers. Using immunoSEQ multiplex PCR, the repertoire was profiled, and TCRdb retains in-frame clones only, with some absent. Among some 180,000 clones listed, around three quarters were seen once. The sequenced sample was PBMCs. Receptor source: a woman between 25 and 40 years old in good health and CMV-seropositive.

In DNA, the CDR3 is TGTGCCAGCAGTGAAGGTTTGGGACAGAATCAGCCCCAGCATTTT. It translates to CASSEGLGQNQPQHF. The V and J genes are TRBV2 and TRBJ1-5; the match to TRBD1 covers 7 bases. The CDR3 has 15 residues. J lost 4 bases, V lost 1 base, and 4 bases had no gene match. From germline, CDR1 is SNHLY and CDR2 FYNNEI. Supplemented by reference TRBV2 and TRBJ1-5, the full variable domain reads EPEVTQTPSHQVTQMGQEVILRCVPISNHLYFYWYRQILGQKVEFLVSFYNNEISEKSEIFDDQFSVERPDGSNFTLKIRSTKLEDSAMYFCASSEGLGQNQPQHFGDGTRLSIL.

This clone came up once. The chain combines TRBV6-6 with TRBJ2-7; D remains ambiguous. Trimming took 5 bases from V and 5 from J, leaving 10 bases between them. This CDR3 is 12 amino acids long. CDR1 and CDR2 (germline): MNHNY, SVGAGI (reference sequence). CDR3 sequence reads: CASSPSENEQYF. As DNA, the CDR3 is TGTGCCAGCAGTCCCTCCGAGAACGAGCAGTACTTC.

This chain connects TRBV30 to TRBJ2-1; weak D call: TRBD2 (6 bases). V was cut by 0 bases and J by 9 bases, with 12 bases left in between. This CDR3 is built from 13 residues. Germline values: CDR1 GTSNPN, CDR2 SVGIG (reference sequence). DNA of the CDR3: TGTGCCTGGAGTGTAACGGGAGAAACTGAGCAGTTCTTC. Translating gives CAWSVTGETEQFF.

This sequence joins TRBV10-1 and TRBJ1-1; 10 bases align to TRBD1. CDR1 is WNHNN and CDR2 is SYGVQD in the germline V gene (reference sequence). V lost 6 bases and J lost 4; bases outside the gene matches: 5. The CDR3 spans 14 residues. CDR3 in amino acids: CASSLDRGGTEAFF. DNA for the CDR3: TGCGCCAGCAGCTTGGACAGGGGGGGCACTGAAGCTTTCTTT.

The V and J genes are TRBV2 and TRBJ2-5; D is unclear. The germline V gene has CDR1 SNHLY and CDR2 FYNNEI. This CDR3 contains 13 residues. V shed 1 base and J shed 5 bases, with 8 bases lying between them. In DNA form, the CDR3 reads TGTGCCAGCAGTGAAGGGGCGTTGGAGACCCAGTACTTC. This sequence encodes CASSEGALETQYF.

The gene calls are TRBV9 and TRBJ1-1; 7 bases agree with TRBD1. CDR1 and CDR2 from the germline V gene are SGDLS and YYNGEE. The J segment lost 5 bases and the V segment lost 3 bases, leaving 7 bases of the junction unmatched. The CDR3 has 14 amino acids. The CDR3 coding sequence is TGTGCCAGCAGCGCAGGGGGTTTGCGGACTGAAGCTTTCTTT. Translating it yields CASSAGGLRTEAFF.

The rearrangement uses TRBV27 and TRBJ1-5; D gene uncertain. The CDR3 is 14 residues long. V was cut by 6 bases and J by 2 bases, with 11 bases left in between. From germline, CDR1 is MNHEY and CDR2 SMNVEV (reference sequence). CDR3 coding DNA: TGTGCCAGCAGCCAGCGGGGAGGCAATCAGCCCCAGCATTTT. It yields the protein CASSQRGGNQPQHF.

This clone was picked up one time. The V call is TRBV25-1, the J call TRBJ2-7; maybe TRBD1 (6 bases). The CDR3 consists of 12 residues. The V and J ends lost 6 bases and 6 bases respectively, with 12 bases between them. Germline values: CDR1 MGHDK, CDR2 SYGVNS. CDR3 protein: CASRVQGGEQYF. Here the CDR3 DNA reads TGTGCCAGCAGAGTACAGGGTGGCGAGCAGTACTTC.

The genes are TRBV6-5 and TRBJ1-4, with D maybe TRBD1 (6 bases). Trimming removed 0 bases at V and 10 bases at J, with 15 bases between. Germline values: CDR1 MNHEY, CDR2 SVGAGI. The CDR3 extends over 15 amino acids. Here the CDR3 reads CASSYSNLGRGKLFF. The CDR3 nucleotides read TGTGCCAGCAGTTACTCGAACTTGGGCAGGGGAAAACTGTTTTTT.

V and J are TRBV11-2 and TRBJ1-5, with TRBD1 as a possible D gene (5 bases). Germline-derived CDR1 and CDR2 are SGHAT and FQNNGV. The CDR3 extends over 14 amino acids. V dropped 5 bases and J dropped 5 bases, with 13 bases sitting between them. The CDR3 loop reads CASSGGTGDQPQHF. The CDR3 DNA is TGTGCCAGCAGCGGGGGTACGGGGGATCAGCCCCAGCATTTT.

The gene calls are TRBV18 and TRBJ2-2; 12 nucleotides line up with TRBD1. The CDR3 length is 16 residues. CDR1 is KGHSH, CDR2 LQKENI, per germline. V was pared by 3 bases and J by 3 bases, with 2 bases of the junction left unmatched. CDR3 coding DNA: TGTGCCAGCTCACCCGGGACAGGGGGCCACACCGGGGAGCTGTTTTTT. Protein product: CASSPGTGGHTGELFF.

The chain is built from TRBV7-9 and TRBJ1-2; D unclear. Trimming removed 4 bases from V and 2 bases from J, with 17 bases in between. CDR1 SEHNR and CDR2 FQNEAQ come from the germline V gene (reference sequence). The CDR3 is 16 amino acids. The CDR3 sequence: CASSSLIGEFNYGYTF. In DNA form, the CDR3 reads TGTGCCAGCAGCTCGCTAATTGGGGAGTTCAACTATGGCTACACCTTC.

This clone was observed a few times. The chain recombines TRBV7-9 with TRBJ2-5; TRBD2 might be the D (6 bases). Germline V gene lookup returns CDR1 SEHNR and CDR2 FQNEAQ (reference sequence). The CDR3 has 16 amino acids. The V gene lost 5 bases and the J gene lost 5 bases, with 21 bases spanning the gap. This CDR3 is CASSPAEVAEWETQYF. In DNA, the CDR3 is TGTGCCAGCAGCCCAGCCGAGGTAGCGGAGTGGGAGACCCAGTACTTC.